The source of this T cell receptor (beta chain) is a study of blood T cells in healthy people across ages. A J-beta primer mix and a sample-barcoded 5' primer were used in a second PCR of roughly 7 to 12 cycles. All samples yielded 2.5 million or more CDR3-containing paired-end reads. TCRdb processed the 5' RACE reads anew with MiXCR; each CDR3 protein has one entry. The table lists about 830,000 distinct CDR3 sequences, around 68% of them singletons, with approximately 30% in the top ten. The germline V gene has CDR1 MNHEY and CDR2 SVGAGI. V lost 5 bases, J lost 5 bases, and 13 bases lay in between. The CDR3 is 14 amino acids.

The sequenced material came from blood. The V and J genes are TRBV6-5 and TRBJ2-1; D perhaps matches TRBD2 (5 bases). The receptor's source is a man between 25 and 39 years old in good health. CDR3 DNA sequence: TGTGCCAGCAGTCCTGGACTCTTCCACAATGAGCAGTTCTTC. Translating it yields CASSPGLFHNEQFF.